The T cell receptor beta chain described here comes from a study of blood T cell repertoires in COVID-19. The wider study: COVID-19 samples from acute and convalescent phases originated in the United States, Italy and Spain. PBMCs, B-cell-depleted T cells, or T cells provided the cDNA or gDNA that made up the material.

Under the authors' procedure: Using reference gene primer amplification, nucleated cell counts were estimated. Assay used: immunoSEQ multiplex PCR; TCRdb lists only in-frame clones, some missing. Clonal size and the V and J genes are those of that table, whereas D and trimming came from the DNA. The data hold approximately 260,000 clones, with under 90% observed a single time. Deletions cut 5 bases from V and 6 bases from J, with 19 bases between. The CDR3 extends over 16 amino acids. Germline V gene sequence: CDR1 SGHTA, CDR2 FQGTGA. Sequenced: peripheral blood. V gene TRBV7-3 combines with J gene TRBJ2-2; D is unresolved. The clonotype originates from a human donor in a cohort sampled during active COVID-19. The CDR3 loop is CASSLTIPVMAGELFF. The CDR3 DNA reads TGTGCCAGCAGCCTCACGATCCCGGTCATGGCCGGGGAGCTGTTTTTT.